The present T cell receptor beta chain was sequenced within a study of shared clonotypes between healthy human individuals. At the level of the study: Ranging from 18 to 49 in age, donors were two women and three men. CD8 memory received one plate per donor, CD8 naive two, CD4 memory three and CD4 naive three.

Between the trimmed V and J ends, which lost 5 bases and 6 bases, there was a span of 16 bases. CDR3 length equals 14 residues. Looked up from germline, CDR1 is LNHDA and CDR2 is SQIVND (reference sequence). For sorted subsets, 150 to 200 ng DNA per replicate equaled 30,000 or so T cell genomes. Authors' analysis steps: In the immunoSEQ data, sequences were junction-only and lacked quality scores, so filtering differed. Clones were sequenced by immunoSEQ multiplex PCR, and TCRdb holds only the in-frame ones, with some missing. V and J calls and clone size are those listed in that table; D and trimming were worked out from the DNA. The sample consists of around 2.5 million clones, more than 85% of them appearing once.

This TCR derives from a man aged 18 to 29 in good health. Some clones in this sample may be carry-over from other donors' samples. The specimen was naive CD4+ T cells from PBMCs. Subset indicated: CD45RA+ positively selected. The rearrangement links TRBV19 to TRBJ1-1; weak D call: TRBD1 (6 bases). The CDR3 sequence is CASSGTQGLAEAFF. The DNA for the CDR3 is TGTGCCAGTAGTGGGACGCAGGGGCTGGCTGAAGCTTTCTTT.